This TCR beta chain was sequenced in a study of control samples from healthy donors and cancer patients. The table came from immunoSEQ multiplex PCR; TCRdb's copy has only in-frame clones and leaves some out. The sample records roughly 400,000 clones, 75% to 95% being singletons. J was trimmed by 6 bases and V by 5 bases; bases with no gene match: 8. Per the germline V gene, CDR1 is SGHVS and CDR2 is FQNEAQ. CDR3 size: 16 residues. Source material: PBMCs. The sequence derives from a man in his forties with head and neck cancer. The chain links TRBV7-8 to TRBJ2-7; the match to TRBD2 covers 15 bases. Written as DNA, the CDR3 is TGTGCCAGCAGCCCGGGACTAGCGGGAGGCGGACTCGAGCAGTACTTC. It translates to CASSPGLAGGGLEQYF. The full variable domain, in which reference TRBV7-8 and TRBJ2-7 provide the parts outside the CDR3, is GAGVSQSPRYKVAKRGQDVALRCDPISGHVSLFWYQQALGQGPEFLTYFQNEAQLDKSGLPSDRFFAERPEGSVSTLKIQRTQQEDSAVYLCASSPGLAGGGLEQYFGPGTRLTVT.